A selection of T cell receptor beta chains follows, all from one sample in a study of blood T cell repertoires in COVID-19. The data were produced by immunoSEQ multiplex PCR, yet TCRdb's version contains in-frame clones alone and is incomplete. The sample includes 200,000 to 250,000 clones, 80% of them seen just once. The sample comprised PBMCs or T cells enriched from blood (not recorded which). These receptor sequences come from a man between 25 and 39 years old with acute COVID-19. Each CDR3 is given with its conserved first and last residue. A D gene is named only where the DNA matches it firmly. Expanded clones get a size class; other rows say once, few or many, or leave the size out.

J,D,V,size,CDR3,DNA
TRBJ1-2,TRBD1,TRBV28,once,CAGFDRGYGYTF,TGTGCCGGATTCGACAGGGGCTATGGCTACACCTTC
TRBJ1-3,.,TRBV5-5,.,CASSSAPVSSGNTIYF,TGTGCCAGCAGCTCCGCGCCCGTGAGCTCTGGAAACACCATATATTTT
TRBJ2-7,TRBD1,TRBV27,.,CASSTRDRGPYEQYF,TGTGCCAGCAGTACCCGGGACAGGGGACCCTACGAGCAGTACTTC
TRBJ2-2,.,TRBV6-5,.,CASMGQWNTGELFF,TGTGCCAGCATGGGGCAGTGGAACACCGGGGAGCTGTTTTTT
TRBJ2-2,.,TRBV7-2,.,CASSPAGGSTGELFF,TGTGCCAGCAGCCCGGCTGGGGGGAGCACCGGGGAGCTGTTTTTT
TRBJ2-3,.,TRBV13,.,CASSGRTVTDTQYF,TGTGCCAGCAGCGGTCGGACAGTCACAGATACGCAGTATTTT
TRBJ1-1,TRBD1,TRBV24-1,few,CATSTLQGASGTEAFF,TGTGCCACCAGTACCCTACAGGGGGCGAGTGGTACTGAAGCTTTCTTT
TRBJ1-2,.,TRBV12-1,few,CASSLGQGENYGYTF,TGTGCCAGCAGCCTCGGACAGGGGGAAAACTATGGCTACACCTTC
TRBJ1-4,.,TRBV4-2,.,CASSQGNGQRNEKLFF,TGTGCCAGCAGCCAGGGGAATGGACAGCGAAATGAAAAACTGTTTTTT
TRBJ1-2,.,TRBV2,.,CASSEDRGNYGYTF,TGTGCCAGCAGTGAGGACAGAGGTAACTATGGCTACACCTTC
TRBJ1-1,TRBD1,TRBV3-1/TRBV3-2,.,CASSQDRGREAFF,TGTGCCAGCAGCCAAGACAGGGGGCGTGAAGCTTTCTTT
TRBJ2-2,TRBD1,TRBV28,.,CASSLPQGATGELFF,TGTGCCAGCAGTCTACCACAGGGGGCCACCGGGGAGCTGTTTTTT
TRBJ2-7,TRBD2,TRBV3-1/TRBV3-2,.,CASSQYPGLVTYEQYF,TGTGCCAGCAGCCAATATCCCGGACTAGTAACCTACGAGCAGTACTTC
TRBJ1-1,.,TRBV28,few,CASREGGEEAFF,TGTGCCAGTAGGGAGGGGGGGGAAGAAGCTTTCTTT
TRBJ1-2,TRBD1,TRBV19,once,CASTETGALNYGYTF,TGTGCCAGTACCGAGACAGGGGCCCTTAACTATGGCTACACCTTC
TRBJ1-1,.,TRBV6-4,.,CASYDKYLTVGEAFF,TGTGCCAGCTATGATAAATACTTGACAGTAGGAGAAGCTTTCTTT
TRBJ2-1,TRBD2,TRBV15,.,CATSREVAGGPGNEQFF,TGTGCCACCAGCAGAGAAGTAGCGGGGGGGCCGGGCAATGAGCAGTTCTTC
TRBJ1-6,TRBD1,TRBV19,few,CASTLDRAENSPLHF,TGTGCCAGTACCCTCGACAGGGCGGAGAATTCACCCCTCCACTTT
TRBJ1-2,TRBD1,TRBV24-1,.,CATSDVQGYGYTF,TGTGCCACCAGTGATGTACAGGGGTATGGCTACACCTTC
TRBJ2-7,.,TRBV9,.,CASSVGVISYEQYF,TGTGCCAGCAGCGTAGGAGTGATCTCCTACGAGCAGTACTTC
TRBJ1-6,.,TRBV5-4,.,CASSLQGGNSPLHF,TGTGCCAGCAGCTTACAGGGCGGTAATTCACCCCTCCACTTT
TRBJ1-1,TRBD1,TRBV2,.,CASSEGQPNTEAFF,TGTGCCAGCAGTGAGGGACAGCCGAACACTGAAGCTTTCTTT
TRBJ1-2,.,TRBV6-1,.,CASSETGRGRGGYTF,TGTGCCAGCAGTGAAACGGGCAGGGGAAGGGGTGGCTACACCTTC
TRBJ2-3,.,TRBV9,.,CASSGDTDTQYF,TGTGCCAGCAGCGGAGACACAGATACGCAGTATTTT
TRBJ1-2,TRBD1,TRBV10-3,once,CAISGSPGQGVGYGYTF,TGTGCCATCAGTGGCTCTCCGGGACAGGGGGTCGGGTATGGCTACACCTTC
TRBJ2-3,TRBD2,TRBV28,few,CASSLKIMASGGLTDTQYF,TGTGCCAGCAGTTTAAAAATTATGGCTAGCGGGGGCCTCACAGATACGCAGTATTTT
TRBJ1-2,.,TRBV6-5,.,CASSYSAAEANYGYTF,TGTGCCAGCAGTTACTCGGCGGCAGAAGCTAACTATGGCTACACCTTC
TRBJ2-3,.,TRBV5-1,.,CASSFAQGGYAQYF,TGCGCCAGCAGCTTCGCCCAGGGGGGATACGCGCAGTATTTT
TRBJ2-1,TRBD1,TRBV11-3,.,CASSLASRGRQFF,TGTGCCAGCAGCTTAGCGTCGAGGGGGCGGCAGTTCTTC
TRBJ1-1,.,TRBV5-1,.,CASRSAGNTEAFF,TGCGCCAGCAGGTCCGCGGGGAACACTGAAGCTTTCTTT
TRBJ2-2,.,TRBV27,few,CASRKGGNTGELFF,TGTGCCAGCAGAAAAGGGGGGAACACCGGGGAGCTGTTTTTT
TRBJ1-4,TRBD1,TRBV5-6,.,CASSSQGVWEKLFF,TGTGCCAGCAGTTCCCAGGGGGTCTGGGAAAAACTGTTTTTT
TRBJ2-7,TRBD1,TRBV7-2,.,CASSLGGTAYEQYF,TGTGCCAGCAGCTTAGGAGGGACAGCCTACGAGCAGTACTTC
TRBJ1-2,.,TRBV7-9,.,CASSLGTSGYGYTF,TGTGCCAGCAGCTTAGGCACGTCGGGCTATGGCTACACCTTC
TRBJ2-1,.,TRBV5-1,many,CASSPKGGAENEQFF,TGCGCCAGCAGCCCGAAGGGCGGGGCGGAAAATGAGCAGTTCTTC
TRBJ2-1,TRBD1,TRBV9,.,CASSAGTGMGDEQFF,TGTGCCAGCAGCGCTGGGACAGGGATGGGTGATGAGCAGTTCTTC
TRBJ1-1,.,TRBV6-5,.,CASRTSGFTEAFF,TGTGCCAGCAGGACCTCAGGGTTCACTGAAGCTTTCTTT
TRBJ1-2,.,TRBV3-1/TRBV3-2,.,CASSPLGGTGWNGYTF,TGTGCCAGCAGCCCCCTTGGGGGAACAGGGTGGAATGGCTACACCTTC
TRBJ2-3,.,TRBV5-1,.,CASSSLGISTDTQYF,TGCGCCAGCAGCTCACTAGGGATCAGCACAGATACGCAGTATTTT
TRBJ2-1,.,TRBV7-9,few,CASSHSVGGFF,TGTGCCAGCAGCCATTCGGTCGGGGGGTTCTTC